The 25 T cell receptor beta chains reported below all come from one sample, sequenced in a study of Graves' ophthalmopathy and Graves' hyperthyroidism. The study amplified TCR beta CDR3 regions using RNA transcripts. The first-round RT-PCR employed HTBI primers together with the Qiagen OneStep RT-PCR kit. A multiplex PCR was then performed as the second round. TCRdb reprocessed the multiplex PCR reads with MiXCR, giving one entry per CDR3 protein. The data contain 740,000 or so distinct CDR3 sequences, approximately 40% of them seen just once; the ten biggest clones take up roughly 45%. Sequenced sample: peripheral blood. The origin of the receptors is an adult man with Graves' ophthalmopathy.

This clonotype has a handful of counts. The chain couples TRBV30 to TRBJ2-5, with a tentative D call TRBD1 (5 bases). The germline gives CDR1 GTSNPN, CDR2 SVGIG (reference sequence). The ends were cut back, 2 bases at V and 2 bases at J, with 12 bases in the middle. The CDR3 spans 14 residues. The CDR3 region has the DNA TGTGCCTGGAGTTCAAGCAGGGTGCAAGAGACCCAGTACTTC. Translated: CAWSSSRVQETQYF.

The V call is TRBV7-9, the J call TRBJ1-1; D possibly corresponds to TRBD1 (5 bases). Germline lookup yields CDR1 SEHNR and CDR2 FQNEAQ (reference sequence). V lost 4 bases to trimming and J lost 3 bases, with 15 bases between them. This CDR3 is built from 15 residues. CDR3 nucleotide sequence: TGTGCCAGCAGCTGGCAGCGGGGACCGGACACTGAAGCTTTCTTT. It specifies CASSWQRGPDTEAFF.

This clonotype has ten or more counts. The rearrangement links TRBV2 to TRBJ2-7; TRBD1 matches at 8 bases. Germline-derived CDR1 and CDR2 are SNHLY and FYNNEI. V lost 6 bases to trimming and J lost 4 bases; unmatched junction nucleotides: 8. The CDR3 sequence is 14 residues long. CDR3 nucleotide sequence: TGTGCCAGCAGCGAGGACAGGGCCTTTTACGAGCAGTACTTC. As protein: CASSEDRAFYEQYF.

This clonotype was recorded a few times. This chain uses TRBV12-3 or TRBV12-4 with TRBJ2-7; no reliable D call. V lost 2 bases to trimming and J lost 3 bases, with 11 bases between them. The CDR3 is made up of 14 amino acids. The CDR3 is CASSLTEGNYEQYF. The CDR3 DNA sequence: TGTGCCAGCAGTTTAACAGAAGGGAACTACGAGCAGTACTTC.

The CDR3 region is CSVSGTGDEKLFF. For the CDR3, the DNA is TGCAGCGTGTCCGGGACAGGGGATGAAAAACTGTTTTTT. The gene calls are TRBV29-1 and TRBJ1-4, with 10 bases fitting TRBD1. Germline V gives CDR1 SQVTM, CDR2 ANQGSEA. The CDR3 has 13 amino acids. V lost 6 bases, J lost 6 bases, and 4 bases stayed unmatched. Looking up the rest from reference TRBV29-1 and TRBJ1-4 gives the full variable domain: SAVISQKPSRDICQRGTSLTIQCQVDSQVTMMFWYRQQPGQSLTLIATANQGSEATYESGFVIDKFPISRPNLTFSTLTVSNMSPEDSSIYLCSVSGTGDEKLFFGSGTQLSVL.

V gene TRBV6-6 combines with J gene TRBJ1-6; D is perhaps TRBD1 (5 bases). Looked up from germline, CDR1 is MNHNY and CDR2 is SVGAGI (reference sequence). With 2 bases removed from V and 0 bases from J, the gap between germline ends came to 11 bases. CDR3 length equals 17 residues. The CDR3 is CASSYLEGSSYNSPLHF. The CDR3 DNA reads as TGTGCCAGCAGTTACCTTGAGGGGAGCTCCTATAATTCACCCCTCCACTTT.

This clonotype was recorded once. Relative to the germline gene, one junction end is altered; a read error may explain this. V usage is TRBV7-2 and J usage is TRBJ2-6, with TRBD1 matching over 8 bases. The CDR3 loop spans 17 amino acids. Germline loops: CDR1 SGHTA, CDR2 FQGNSA. Here the CDR3 reads CASSLETGVAGANVLTF. For the CDR3, the DNA is TGCGCCAGCAGCTTGGAGACAGGGGTGGCTGGGGCCAACGTCCTGACTTTC.

There are many counts of this clonotype. This chain connects TRBV2 to TRBJ1-5; TRBD1 might be the D (6 bases). Germline assignment: CDR1 SNHLY and CDR2 FYNNEI. Trimming took 1 base from V and 0 from J, leaving 7 bases between them. The CDR3 spans 15 residues. Here the CDR3 DNA reads TGTGCCAGCAGTGAAGAGGGGGGTAGCAATCAGCCCCAGCATTTT. Amino acids: CASSEEGGSNQPQHF.

There are many counts of this clonotype. The chain carries TRBV5-6 and TRBJ2-5, with D perhaps matching TRBD1 (5 bases). V was pared by 6 bases and J by 5 bases, with 11 bases between. CDR3 length: 12 amino acids. Per the germline V gene, CDR1 is SGHDT and CDR2 is YYEEEE. The CDR3 DNA sequence: TGTGCCAGCACAGGGTTGCACGAGACCCAGTACTTC. It codes for CASTGLHETQYF.

Only a few counts were recorded for this clonotype. The rearrangement joins TRBV10-2 to TRBJ2-1, with 9 bases lining up with TRBD2. Germline CDR1 and CDR2: WSHSY and SAAADI. The CDR3 sequence is 16 residues long. V lost 6 bases to trimming and J lost 2 bases; unmatched junction nucleotides: 8. The CDR3 coding sequence is TGCGCCAGCAGCGTGACTAGCGGAGAGGCCTACAATGAGCAGTTCTTC. This gives the protein CASSVTSGEAYNEQFF.

The rearrangement links TRBV7-2 to TRBJ1-2; TRBD1 matches at 8 bases. The CDR3 runs 18 residues. Trimming removed 4 bases from V and 4 bases from J; junction bases left unmatched: 17. Germline V CDR1 and CDR2: SGHTA, FQGNSA. CDR3 residues: CASSSVLVGGQASYGYTF. Here the CDR3 DNA reads TGTGCCAGCAGCTCCGTCCTCGTGGGGGGACAGGCGAGCTATGGCTACACCTTC.

This chain links TRBV7-6 with TRBJ2-5; no reliable D call. This CDR3 comprises 15 residues. Deletions cut 5 bases from V and 4 bases from J, with 17 bases between. Germline CDR1 reads SGHVS; CDR2 reads FNYEAQ. CDR3 sequence (DNA): TGTGCCAGCAGCCAAGATCTTTCGGACGGAGAGACCCAGTACTTC. This translates into CASSQDLSDGETQYF.

Only a few counts were recorded for this clonotype. The gene calls are TRBV9 and TRBJ2-7; perhaps TRBD2 as D (6 bases). The CDR3 covers 15 residues. Germline V lookup: CDR1 SGDLS, CDR2 YYNGEE. V lost 0 bases and J 3 bases, leaving 13 bases between the germline ends. In DNA form, the CDR3 reads TGTGCCAGCAGCGTAGCGGAGGGTATCATCTACGAGCAGTACTTC. It codes for CASSVAEGIIYEQYF.

The V and J genes are TRBV6-4 and TRBJ2-7; no clear D gene. The CDR3 spans 12 residues. V was cut by 4 bases and J by 4 bases, with 8 bases left in between. CDR1 is MRHNA, CDR2 SNTAGT, per germline. The CDR3 nucleotides are TGTGCCAGCAGTGGGCTTTTGTACGAGCAGTACTTC. Translated, it gives CASSGLLYEQYF.

V and J are TRBV2 and TRBJ2-5, with D perhaps being TRBD1 or TRBD2 (5 bases each). The germline V gene has CDR1 SNHLY and CDR2 FYNNEI. The V end lost 5 bases, the J end lost 3 bases, and 16 bases lay between the germline ends. The CDR3 extends over 15 amino acids. The CDR3 protein is CASSSAGTGKETQYF. The CDR3, as DNA: TGTGCCAGCAGTTCCGCCGGGACGGGAAAAGAGACCCAGTACTTC.

This clonotype was observed at least ten times. The J gene is TRBJ1-1, the V gene TRBV7-9, with TRBD1 matching over 7 bases. V dropped 5 bases and J dropped 1; count of bases not matched to a gene: 4. Germline V gene data show CDR1 as SEHNR and CDR2 as FQNEAQ (reference sequence). CDR3 size: 14 residues. The CDR3 sequence: CASSLGTANTEAFF. The DNA for the CDR3 is TGTGCCAGCAGCCTCGGGACAGCGAACACTGAAGCTTTCTTT.

The chain couples TRBV25-1 to TRBJ2-5; the D gene is possibly TRBD2 (6 bases). Trimming cost V 10 bases and J 0 bases, with 18 bases left between them. This CDR3 region has 15 residues. Germline V gene data show CDR1 as MGHDK and CDR2 as SYGVNS. In nucleotides, the CDR3 is TGTGCCACCCAACCTCTGGGGGACTACCAAGAGACCCAGTACTTC. This gives the protein CATQPLGDYQETQYF. The whole variable domain, remainder taken from reference TRBV25-1 and TRBJ2-5, is EADIYQTPRYLVIGTGKKITLECSQTMGHDKMYWYQQDPGMELHLIHYSYGVNSTEKGDLSSESTVSRIRTEHFPLTLESARPSHTSQYLCATQPLGDYQETQYFGPGTRLLVL.

This clonotype was counted only a few times. The chain is built from TRBV7-6 and TRBJ2-5; D gene uncertain. Between the trimmed V and J ends, which lost 1 base and 2 bases, there was a span of 11 bases. CDR3 length: 15 residues. Germline V gene data show CDR1 as SGHVS and CDR2 as FNYEAQ. The CDR3 region is CASSLEARRQETQYF. CDR3 in DNA: TGTGCCAGCAGCTTAGAAGCACGTCGGCAAGAGACCCAGTACTTC.

This clonotype has a handful of counts. The junction departs from the called germline gene at one end, perhaps through a read error. The V and J genes are TRBV7-2 and TRBJ2-7; perhaps TRBD1 as D (7 bases). CDR1 and CDR2 from the germline V gene are SGHTA and FQGNSA. The CDR3 sequence is 15 residues long. The CDR3 DNA reads TGCGCCAGCAGCCAAGGCGCAGGGGGGACCTACGAGCAGTACTTC. Translation gives CASSQGAGGTYEQYF.

Turning to this clonotype: Likely a read error: the CDR3 ends without its conserved phenylalanine or tryptophan. The chain joins TRBV6-5 to TRBJ1-6; the D is unclear. Germline CDR1 reads MNHEY; CDR2 reads SVGAGI. The CDR3 is 15 amino acids. CDR3 residues: CASSGQLSSNSPLHS. The DNA for the CDR3 is TGTGCCAGCAGTGGTCAGCTGTCCTCTAATTCACCCCTCCACTCT.

This rearrangement joins TRBV25-1 to TRBJ1-3, with 9 bases fitting TRBD1. The CDR3 sequence is 16 residues long. Germline values: CDR1 MGHDK, CDR2 SYGVNS. With 5 bases clipped from V and 0 bases from J, the junction kept 5 bases outside the gene matches. DNA of the CDR3: TGTGCCAGCAGTTGGGACAGGGAGAGCTCTGGAAACACCATATATTTT. It encodes CASSWDRESSGNTIYF.

This clonotype was seen at least ten times. The V call is TRBV5-5, the J call TRBJ1-3; a weak D match, TRBD1 (6 bases). Per germline, CDR1 SGHKS and CDR2 YYEKEE (reference sequence). The ends were cut back, 3 bases at V and 0 bases at J, with 10 bases in the middle. CDR3 length equals 15 residues. The CDR3 DNA reads TGTGCCAGCAGCTCCGGACAGAGCTCTGGAAACACCATATATTTT. Protein: CASSSGQSSGNTIYF.

V usage is TRBV19 and J usage is TRBJ1-5, with 9 bases lining up with TRBD1. CDR1 is LNHDA and CDR2 is SQIVND in the germline V gene (reference sequence). V gave up 4 bases and J gave up 7 bases; unmatched junction bases: 5. The CDR3 length is 14 residues. The chain's CDR3 is CASSSTGGRQPQHF. CDR3 nucleotide sequence: TGTGCCAGTAGTAGCACAGGGGGCAGACAGCCCCAGCATTTT.

The sample holds a few counts of this clonotype. V and J are TRBV12-3 or TRBV12-4 and TRBJ1-1, with TRBD1 matching over 7 bases. This CDR3 comprises 16 residues. J was trimmed by 2 bases and V by 4 bases; bases with no gene match: 10. The CDR3: CASSYSEGAVNTEAFF. The DNA of the CDR3 is TGTGCCAGCAGTTACTCAGAGGGGGCGGTTAACACTGAAGCTTTCTTT.

The genes are TRBV15 and TRBJ1-2; D is uncertain. The CDR3 has 17 amino acids. V lost 3 bases, J lost 4 bases, and 21 bases lay in between. Germline V gene lookup returns CDR1 LNHNV and CDR2 YYDKDF (reference sequence). The CDR3 nucleotides read TGTGCCACCAGCAGTTCCCATGAGGGTATGGAGAGCTATGGCTACACCTTC. Its protein is CATSSSHEGMESYGYTF.